The rows below give T cell receptor beta chains drawn from one sample of a study of post-analysis software for immune sequencing data. One entry per CDR3 protein results from TCRdb running MiXCR on the PCR reads. Of 800,000 to 950,000 distinct CDR3 sequences detected, approximately 57% appear once; the ten largest clones hold 4.6%. Material for sequencing was blood. Receptors were obtained from a girl under 18 with multiple sclerosis. The CDR3 runs from the conserved cysteine through the conserved F or W. The D gene is left open where the match is weak. Clone size is stated in some rows and not others, as once, few, many or a class when expanded.

>few|TRBJ1-1|TRBV6-6|11|NA
TGTGCCAGCAGTCGTTCGGGAGAAGCTTTCTTT
CASSRSGEAFF
>few|TRBJ2-7|TRBV20-1|16|TRBD2
TGCAGTGCAAAGGGTCGACTAGCGGTACCCTCCTACGAGCAGTACTTC
CSAKGRLAVPSYEQYF
>few|TRBJ2-7|TRBV20-1|17|TRBD2
TGCAGTGCTAGCGGTAAAGTCGGGACTAGCGGGTTCTACGAGCAGTACTTC
CSASGKVGTSGFYEQYF
>few|TRBJ2-7|TRBV7-9|13|NA
TGTGCCAGCAGCCCGAAAACAGCCTACGAGCAGTACTTC
CASSPKTAYEQYF
>NA|TRBJ2-1|TRBV10-3|16|NA
TGTGCCATCAGTGAGGAGGGCTCCGTCTCCTACAATGAGCAGTTCTTC
CAISEEGSVSYNEQFF
>NA|TRBJ2-1|TRBV29-1|15|TRBD2
TGCAGCGTCCGGGACTACCTAACCTGGGGCAATGAGCAGTTCTTC
CSVRDYLTWGNEQFF
>NA|TRBJ2-5|TRBV5-1|15|TRBD1
TGCGCCAGCACCCCGGGACAGTCGTACCAAGAGACCCAGTACTTC
CASTPGQSYQETQYF
>NA|TRBJ2-5|TRBV12-3/TRBV12-4|15|NA
TGTGCCAGCAGTCTTATATCAGGAGGTTCTGAGACCCAGTACTTC
CASSLISGGSETQYF
>NA|TRBJ1-1|TRBV6-5|15|NA
TGTGCCAGCCGAACAGGGTTACTGATGAACACTGAAGCTTTCTTT
CASRTGLLMNTEAFF
>NA|TRBJ2-1|TRBV6-1|15|TRBD2
TGTGCCAGCAGTGGGGGACTAGCGGTCTACAATGAGCAGTTCTTC
CASSGGLAVYNEQFF
>NA|TRBJ2-7|TRBV7-2|15|TRBD2
TGTGCCAGCAGCGTGGGACTAGCGGGGACCTACGAGCAGTACTTC
CASSVGLAGTYEQYF
>NA|TRBJ2-6|TRBV27|18|NA
TGTGCCAGCAGCCGCCCGTGGCCAGACAACTCTGGGGCCAACGTCCTGACTTTC
CASSRPWPDNSGANVLTF
>NA|TRBJ1-2|TRBV5-1|13|TRBD1
TGCGCCAGCAGGGACAGGGATACCTATGGCTACACCTTC
CASRDRDTYGYTF
>NA|TRBJ2-7|TRBV5-1|16|NA
TGCGCCAGCAGCTTGGGTGAGGGGATGGGATCCCTCGAGCAGTACTTC
CASSLGEGMGSLEQYF